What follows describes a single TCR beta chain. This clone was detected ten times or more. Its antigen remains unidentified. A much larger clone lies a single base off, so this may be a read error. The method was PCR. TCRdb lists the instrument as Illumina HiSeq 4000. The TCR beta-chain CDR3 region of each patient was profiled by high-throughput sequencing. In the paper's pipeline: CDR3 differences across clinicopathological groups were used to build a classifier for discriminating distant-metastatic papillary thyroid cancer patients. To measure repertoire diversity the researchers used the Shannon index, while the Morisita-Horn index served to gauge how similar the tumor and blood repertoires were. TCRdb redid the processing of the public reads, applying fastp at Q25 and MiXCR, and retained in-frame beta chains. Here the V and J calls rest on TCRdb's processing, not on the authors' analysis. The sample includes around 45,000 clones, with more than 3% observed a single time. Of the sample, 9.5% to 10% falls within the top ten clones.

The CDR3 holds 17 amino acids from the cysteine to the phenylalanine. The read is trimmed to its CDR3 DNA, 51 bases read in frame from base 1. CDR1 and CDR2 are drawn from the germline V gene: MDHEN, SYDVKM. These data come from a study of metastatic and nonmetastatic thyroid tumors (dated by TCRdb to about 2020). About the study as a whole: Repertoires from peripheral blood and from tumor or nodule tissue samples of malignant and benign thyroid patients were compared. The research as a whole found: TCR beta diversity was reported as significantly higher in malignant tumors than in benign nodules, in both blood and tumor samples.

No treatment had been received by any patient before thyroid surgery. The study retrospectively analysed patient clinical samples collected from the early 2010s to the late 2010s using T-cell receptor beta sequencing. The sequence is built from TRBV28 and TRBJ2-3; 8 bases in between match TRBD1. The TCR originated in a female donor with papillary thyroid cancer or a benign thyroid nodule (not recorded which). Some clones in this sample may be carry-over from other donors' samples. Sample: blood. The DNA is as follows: TGTGCCAGCTGTAGTTGGGGGCAGGGGGCGTCGACAGATGCGCAGTATTTT. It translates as CASCSWGQGASTDAQYF.